A single sample gave rise to the 2 T cell receptor beta chains below, sequenced in a study of blood T cells in healthy people across ages. A sample-barcoded 5' primer and a J-beta primer mix were used in a second PCR of roughly 7 to 11 cycles. Each CDR3 protein is one row after TCRdb ran MiXCR on the 5' RACE reads. The sample shows under 750,000 distinct CDR3 sequences, roughly 48% of them seen only once. The sample comprised blood. The receptors come from an elderly man in good health.

Remarks on this clonotype: The junction departs from germline at one end; a sequencing error may be responsible. The chain joins TRBV7-9 to TRBJ2-5; unclear D gene. There are 14 residues in the CDR3. Germline assignment: CDR1 SEHNR and CDR2 FQNEAQ (reference sequence). CDR3 region: CAGSTQDYQETQYF. In DNA, the CDR3 is TGTGCCGGCAGCACTCAAGACTACCAAGAGACCCAGTACTTC.

This clonotype has more than one count but fewer than ten. The chain combines TRBV25-1 with TRBJ2-1; unclear D gene. The V end lost 4 bases, the J end lost 2 bases, and 18 bases lay between the germline ends. CDR1 is MGHDK and CDR2 is SYGVNS in the germline V gene. The CDR3 spans 17 residues. CDR3 nucleotide sequence: TGTGCCAGCAGTGGATTGCATCTGGGTAGTCCCTACAATGAGCAGTTCTTC. Encoded protein: CASSGLHLGSPYNEQFF.